The 9 T cell receptor beta chains below were found in one sample sequenced in a study of T cells in Graves' hyperthyroidism and ophthalmopathy. TCR beta CDR3 region amplification was performed from RNA transcripts. Using the HTBI primer set, a first-round RT-PCR was run on the TCR CDR3. TCRdb independently ran MiXCR on the multiplex PCR reads; one entry per CDR3 protein. Of hundreds of thousands of distinct CDR3 sequences listed, about two fifths are singletons. The specimen was blood. The source of these receptors is a young man with Graves' hyperthyroidism.

Only a few counts were recorded for this clonotype. The rearrangement links TRBV12-3 or TRBV12-4 to TRBJ1-5; a possible D gene is TRBD1 (5 bases). The V end lost 8 bases, the J end lost 7 bases, and 24 bases lay between the germline ends. There are 16 residues in the CDR3. This CDR3 is CASASKRGTHGQPQHF. DNA of the CDR3: TGTGCCAGCGCCTCCAAGCGTGGGACGCATGGGCAGCCCCAGCATTTT.

V gene TRBV9 combines with J gene TRBJ2-2, with D maybe TRBD1 (5 bases). The CDR3 loop spans 16 amino acids. The V gene lost 0 bases and the J gene lost 5 bases, with 14 bases spanning the gap. Per the germline V gene, CDR1 is SGDLS and CDR2 is YYNGEE. CDR3 residues: CASSVAAGFRTGELFF. CDR3 bases: TGTGCCAGCAGCGTAGCAGCAGGGTTTCGGACCGGGGAGCTGTTTTTT.

This clonotype came up a few times. A much bigger clone sits one base away, suggesting this may be a read error. The CDR3 DNA follows: TGTGCCAGCAACTTTGACAGGAACACTGAAGCTTTCTTT. Translation gives CASNFDRNTEAFF. The V gene is TRBV9, the J gene TRBJ1-1, with D maybe TRBD1 (5 bases). This CDR3 is 13 amino acids long. V lost 6 bases to trimming and J lost 1 base, with 10 bases between them. Germline values: CDR1 SGDLS, CDR2 YYNGEE. Based on the CDR3 plus reference TRBV9 and TRBJ1-1, the full variable domain is DSGVTQTPKHLITATGQRVTLRCSPRSGDLSVYWYQQSLDQGLQFLIQYYNGEERAKGNILERFSAQQFPDLHSELNLSSLELGDSALYFCASNFDRNTEAFFGQGTRLTVV.

The J gene is TRBJ2-5, the V gene TRBV5-4; D not certain. Trimming left V 5 bases short and J 2 bases short, with 13 bases between. The CDR3 is 14 residues long. The germline CDR1 and CDR2 sequences are SGHNT and YYREEE (reference sequence). CDR3 nucleotide sequence: TGTGCCAGCAGGTATGTGGCAGGACAAGAGACCCAGTACTTC. It encodes CASRYVAGQETQYF.

This clonotype appeared a few times. J is TRBJ2-7 and V is TRBV13; TRBD2 might be the D (6 bases). V lost 4 bases and J lost 4, with 14 bases in between. The CDR3 has 14 residues. Germline CDR1 is PRHDT and CDR2 is FYEKMQ (reference sequence). The CDR3 loop is CASSSGLSIYEQYF. CDR3 in DNA: TGTGCCAGCAGCTCGGGACTCTCTATTTACGAGCAGTACTTC.

This clonotype showed up just a few times. The V and J genes are TRBV7-9 and TRBJ1-4, with no clear D. In germline, CDR1 is SEHNR, CDR2 FQNEAQ (reference sequence). The CDR3 spans 17 residues. Trimming removed 4 bases from V and 2 bases from J, with 17 bases in between. The CDR3 loop is CASSSGSREGTNEKLFF. CDR3 bases: TGTGCCAGCAGCTCCGGGTCCCGGGAGGGTACTAATGAAAAACTGTTTTTT.

This rearrangement joins TRBV29-1 to TRBJ1-2, with D possibly TRBD1 on 5 matching bases. Trimming removed 4 bases at V and 6 bases at J, with 18 bases between. The CDR3 loop spans 14 amino acids. Germline V gene data show CDR1 as SQVTM and CDR2 as ANQGSEA. This CDR3 reads CSVGGLNTEDGYTF. For the CDR3, the DNA is TGCAGCGTTGGGGGGTTGAACACTGAAGATGGCTACACCTTC.

This clonotype has a handful of counts. The chain combines TRBV9 with TRBJ2-5; D is undetermined. The CDR3 is 11 amino acids. The germline CDR1 and CDR2 sequences are SGDLS and YYNGEE. V was pared by 4 bases and J by 7 bases, with 8 bases between. The CDR3 DNA reads TGTGCCAGCAGCTCGATAGGGACCCAGTACTTC. This translates into CASSSIGTQYF. Full variable domain (outside the CDR3, taken from reference TRBV9 and TRBJ2-5): DSGVTQTPKHLITATGQRVTLRCSPRSGDLSVYWYQQSLDQGLQFLIQYYNGEERAKGNILERFSAQQFPDLHSELNLSSLELGDSALYFCASSSIGTQYFGPGTRLLVL.

This chain joins TRBV4-1 and TRBJ2-6; unclear D gene. The CDR3 has 16 residues. The V end lost 0 bases, the J end lost 0 bases, and 6 bases lay between the germline ends. CDR1 MGHRA and CDR2 YSYEKL come from the germline V gene. The chain's CDR3 is CASSQEMASGANVLTF. The CDR3, as DNA: TGCGCCAGCAGCCAAGAAATGGCCTCTGGGGCCAACGTCCTGACTTTC.